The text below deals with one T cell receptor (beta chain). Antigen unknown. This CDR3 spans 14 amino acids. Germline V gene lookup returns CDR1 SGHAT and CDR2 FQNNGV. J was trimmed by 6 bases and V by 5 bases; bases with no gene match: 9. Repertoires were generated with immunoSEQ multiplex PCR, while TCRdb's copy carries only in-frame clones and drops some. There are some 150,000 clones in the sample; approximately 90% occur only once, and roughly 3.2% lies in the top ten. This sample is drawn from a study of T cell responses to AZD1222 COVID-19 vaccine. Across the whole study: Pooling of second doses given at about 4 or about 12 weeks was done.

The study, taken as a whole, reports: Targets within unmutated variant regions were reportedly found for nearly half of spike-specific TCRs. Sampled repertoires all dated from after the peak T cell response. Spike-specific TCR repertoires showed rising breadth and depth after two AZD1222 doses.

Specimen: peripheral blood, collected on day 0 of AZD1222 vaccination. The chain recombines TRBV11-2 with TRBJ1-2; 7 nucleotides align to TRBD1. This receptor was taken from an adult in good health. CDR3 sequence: CASSPLTGTHGYTF. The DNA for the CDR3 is TGTGCCAGCAGCCCCTTGACAGGGACGCATGGCTACACCTTC.